Shown below are 9 T cell receptor beta chains from a single sample sequenced in a study of T cell repertoires in cytomegalovirus infection. MiXCR, run by TCRdb on the reads, gives a single entry per CDR3 protein. The sample contains approximately 400,000 distinct CDR3 sequences, 30% to 40% of which appear only once. Sequenced: PBMCs. The receptor set was obtained from a human donor in good health (CMV status not recorded). Some clones in this sample may be carry-over from other donors' samples.

This clonotype was observed at least ten times. This chain links TRBV7-9 with TRBJ2-3; 7 bases map to TRBD1. This CDR3 is built from 16 residues. Trimming at V came to 4 bases and at J to 5 bases, leaving 12 bases not matched to a gene. The germline V gene has CDR1 SEHNR and CDR2 FQNEAQ (reference sequence). The CDR3 DNA sequence: TGTGCCAGCAGCTCGAACCGGGACAGATCTGGAGATACGCAGTATTTT. This gives the protein CASSSNRDRSGDTQYF.

This clonotype was recorded a few times. This chain connects TRBV7-8 to TRBJ2-7, with a possible D match to TRBD2 (6 bases). V gave up 2 bases and J gave up 3 bases, with 11 bases separating them. The CDR3 has 14 residues. The V gene's germline CDR1 is SGHVS and CDR2 FQNEAQ. The CDR3 DNA reads TGTGCCAGCAGCTTACTACTAGCTGGCTACGAGCAGTACTTC. It translates to CASSLLLAGYEQYF.

V gene TRBV29-1 combines with J gene TRBJ2-7; 12 bases fit TRBD2. Germline V CDR1 and CDR2: SQVTM, ANQGSEA. The CDR3 runs to 16 residues. V lost 4 bases and J lost 5; bases outside the gene matches: 12. CDR3: CSVVPLLAGGRHEQYF. Written as DNA, the CDR3 is TGCAGCGTTGTTCCCCTACTAGCGGGGGGACGCCACGAGCAGTACTTC.

The chain employs TRBV28 and TRBJ2-5; D may be TRBD1 (6 bases). The germline V gene has CDR1 MDHEN and CDR2 SYDVKM. V was clipped by 2 bases and J by 3 bases, with 10 bases between them. This CDR3 is built from 14 residues. CDR3 region: CASSLVDRKETQYF. As DNA, the CDR3 is TGTGCCAGCAGTTTAGTCGACAGGAAAGAGACCCAGTACTTC.

This clonotype was seen more than once but under ten times. This sequence joins TRBV6-2 or TRBV6-3 and TRBJ2-2; TRBD1 or TRBD2 may be the D gene (5 bases each). Germline-derived CDR1 and CDR2 are MNHEY and SVGEGT. The CDR3 spans 14 residues. V lost 6 bases, J lost 4 bases, and 12 bases lay in between. CDR3 amino acids: CASRTGRLTGELFF. In DNA form, the CDR3 reads TGTGCCAGCAGAACGGGACGCCTCACCGGGGAGCTGTTTTTT.

As concerns this clonotype: The CDR3 ends on some other residue instead of the conserved phenylalanine or tryptophan, so this is likely a read error. The DNA is omitted, as the CDR3 cannot be located on it reliably, and the CDR3 follows TCRdb's listing. The chain joins TRBV4-1 to TRBJ1-3; the table assigns TRBD1, which was not confirmed against the DNA. The CDR3 is 16 residues long, counting both termini. The V gene's germline CDR1 is MGHRA and CDR2 YSYEKL. The CDR3 here is CASSNPGRTVGTTISC.

The chain has TRBV4-3 and TRBJ2-2; tentative D call: TRBD1 (5 bases). V shed 4 bases and J shed 2 bases, with 20 bases lying between them. CDR3 length: 18 amino acids. Germline CDR1 is LGHNA and CDR2 is YSLEER. CDR3 bases: TGCGCCAGCAGCCTACACCCCCTTACAGGTCTCAACACCGGGGAGCTGTTTTTT. It specifies CASSLHPLTGLNTGELFF.

This clonotype was counted a few times. The chain has TRBV28 and TRBJ2-1, with D uncertain. This CDR3 has 12 amino acids. The V end was cut by 5 bases, the J end by 6 bases, with 8 bases between. CDR1 is MDHEN, CDR2 SYDVKM, per germline. The CDR3 protein is CASSGQFNEQFF. Written as DNA, the CDR3 is TGTGCCAGCAGTGGGCAATTCAATGAGCAGTTCTTC.

Remarks on this clonotype: It may be a read error: a sequence one base away is much more abundant. Written as DNA, the CDR3 is TGTGCCAGCAGCCCCACATACAGCAACACTGAAGCTTTCTTT. Its translation is CASSPTYSNTEAFF. V is TRBV7-2 and J is TRBJ1-1, with no clear D. The CDR3 is 14 residues long. CDR1 and CDR2 (germline): SGHTA, FQGNSA. The V gene lost 5 bases and the J gene lost 2 bases, with 12 bases spanning the gap.